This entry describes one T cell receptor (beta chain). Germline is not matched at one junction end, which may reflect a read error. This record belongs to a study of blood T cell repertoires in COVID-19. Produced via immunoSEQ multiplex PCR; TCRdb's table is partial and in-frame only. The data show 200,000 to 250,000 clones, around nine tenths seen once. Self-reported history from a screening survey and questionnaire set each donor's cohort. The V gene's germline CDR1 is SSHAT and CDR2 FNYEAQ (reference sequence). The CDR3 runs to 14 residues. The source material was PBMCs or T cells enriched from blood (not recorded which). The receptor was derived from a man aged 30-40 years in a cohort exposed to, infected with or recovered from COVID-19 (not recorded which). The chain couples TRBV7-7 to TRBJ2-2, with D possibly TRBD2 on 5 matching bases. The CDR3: CASSLRQEAGELFF. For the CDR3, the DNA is TGTGCTAGCAGCTTACGCCAGGAGGCCGGGGAGCTGTTTTTT.